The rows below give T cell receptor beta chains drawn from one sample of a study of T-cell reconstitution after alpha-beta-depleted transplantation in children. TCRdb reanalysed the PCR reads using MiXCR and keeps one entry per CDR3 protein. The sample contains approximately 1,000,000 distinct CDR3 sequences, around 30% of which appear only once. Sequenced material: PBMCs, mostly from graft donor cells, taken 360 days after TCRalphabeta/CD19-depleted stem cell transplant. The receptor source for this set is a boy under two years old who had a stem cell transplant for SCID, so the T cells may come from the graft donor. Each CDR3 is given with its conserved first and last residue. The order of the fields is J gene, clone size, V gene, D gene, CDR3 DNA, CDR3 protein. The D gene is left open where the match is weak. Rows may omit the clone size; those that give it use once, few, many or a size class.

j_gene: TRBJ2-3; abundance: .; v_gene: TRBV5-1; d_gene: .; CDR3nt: TGCGCCAGCAGCTTTAGGAGTTCGTTACCCACAGATACGCAGTATTTT; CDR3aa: CASSFRSSLPTDTQYF
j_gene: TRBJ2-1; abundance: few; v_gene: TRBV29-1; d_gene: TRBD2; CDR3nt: TGCAGCGTTTCCGGAACGGTGGCGGGGGCCTACAATGAGCAGTTCTTC; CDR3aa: CSVSGTVAGAYNEQFF
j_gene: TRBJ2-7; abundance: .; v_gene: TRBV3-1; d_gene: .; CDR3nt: TGTGCCAGCAGCCAAGCCAAACAGGGACCCTACGAGCAGTACTTC; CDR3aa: CASSQAKQGPYEQYF
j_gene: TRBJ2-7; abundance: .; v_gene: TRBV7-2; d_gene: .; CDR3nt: TGTGCCAGCAGCTTAGTAGGGGCAGGGGATCCCCACGAGCAGTACTTC; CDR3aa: CASSLVGAGDPHEQYF
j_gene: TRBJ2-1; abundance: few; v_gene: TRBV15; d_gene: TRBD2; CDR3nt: TGTGCCACCAGCAGAGATCCCGGACTAGTTGGGTACAATGAGCAGTTCTTC; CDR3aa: CATSRDPGLVGYNEQFF
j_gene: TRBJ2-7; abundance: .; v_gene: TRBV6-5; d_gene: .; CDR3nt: TGTGCCAGCAGTTACTCCACTGCCCCTAACGAGCAGTACTTC; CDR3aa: CASSYSTAPNEQYF
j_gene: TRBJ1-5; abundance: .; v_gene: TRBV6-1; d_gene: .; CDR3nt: TGTGCCAGCAAACGGACCGGGATAGCACCTAGCAATCAGCCCCAGCATTTT; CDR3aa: CASKRTGIAPSNQPQHF
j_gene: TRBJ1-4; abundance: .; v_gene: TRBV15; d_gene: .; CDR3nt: TGTGCCACCTCAGCTCAGGGAGGGACAACTAATGAAAAACTGTTTTTT; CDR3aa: CATSAQGGTTNEKLFF
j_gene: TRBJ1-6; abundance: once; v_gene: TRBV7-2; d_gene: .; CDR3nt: TGTGCCAGCAGCCTCCCCGGGGGTAGTTCACCCCTCCACTTT; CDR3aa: CASSLPGGSSPLHF
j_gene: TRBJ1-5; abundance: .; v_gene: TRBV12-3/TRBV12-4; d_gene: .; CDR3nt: TGTGCCAGCAGTTCCCAGGGAAGAGGCAATCAGCCCCAGCATTTT; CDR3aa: CASSSQGRGNQPQHF
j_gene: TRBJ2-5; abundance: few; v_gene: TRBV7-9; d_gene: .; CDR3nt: TGTGCCAGCAGCTTTGCGGGCATCCAAGAGACCCAGTACTTC; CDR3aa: CASSFAGIQETQYF
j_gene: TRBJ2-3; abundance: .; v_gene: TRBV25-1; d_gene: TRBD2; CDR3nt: TGTGCCAGCACTACTAGCGGGGGGGCGGTAGATACGCAGTATTTT; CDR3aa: CASTTSGGAVDTQYF
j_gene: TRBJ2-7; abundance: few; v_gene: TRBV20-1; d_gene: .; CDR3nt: TGCAGTGGGTTCCATGATCTGTCCTACGAGCAGTACTTC; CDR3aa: CSGFHDLSYEQYF
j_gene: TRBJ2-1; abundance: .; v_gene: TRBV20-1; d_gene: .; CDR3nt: TGCAGTGCTAGAGTACTTTCCACCTACAATGAGCAGTTCTTC; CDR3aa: CSARVLSTYNEQFF
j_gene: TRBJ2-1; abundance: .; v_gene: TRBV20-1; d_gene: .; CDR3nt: TGCAGTGCTTCCCCAGCTATTGAGCAGTTCTTC; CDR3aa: CSASPAIEQFF
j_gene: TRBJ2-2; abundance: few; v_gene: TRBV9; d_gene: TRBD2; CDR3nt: TGTGCCAGCAGCCCCCGACTAGCGGGGGATCCTCGGAGCGGGGAGCTGTTTTTT; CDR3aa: CASSPRLAGDPRSGELFF
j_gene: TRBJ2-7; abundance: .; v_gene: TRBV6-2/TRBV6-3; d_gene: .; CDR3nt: TGTGCCAGCAGTTACGTCCGCCGCGAGCAGTACTTC; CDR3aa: CASSYVRREQYF
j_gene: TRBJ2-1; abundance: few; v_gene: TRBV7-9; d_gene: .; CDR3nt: TGTGCCAGCAGCTTGTTACAGAACTACAATGAGCAGTTCTTC; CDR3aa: CASSLLQNYNEQFF
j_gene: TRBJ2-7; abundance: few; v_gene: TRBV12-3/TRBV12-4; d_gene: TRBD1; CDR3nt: TGTGCCAGCAGTCAACAGGGGAGCATCCCCTACGAGCAGTACTTC; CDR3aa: CASSQQGSIPYEQYF
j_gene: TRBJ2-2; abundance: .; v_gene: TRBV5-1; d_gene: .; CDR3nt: TGCGCCAGCAGCTCATGGACAGACACCGGGGAGCTGTTTTTT; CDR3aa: CASSSWTDTGELFF
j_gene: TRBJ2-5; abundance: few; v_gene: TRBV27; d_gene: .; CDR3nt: TGTGCCAGCAGTAGGGGGTCGGGGTACCTAGAGACCCAGTACTTC; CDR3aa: CASSRGSGYLETQYF
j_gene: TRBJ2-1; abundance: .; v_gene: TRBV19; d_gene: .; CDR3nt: TGTGCCAGTAGTATAGATGGGGGATACAATGAGCAGTTCTTC; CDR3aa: CASSIDGGYNEQFF
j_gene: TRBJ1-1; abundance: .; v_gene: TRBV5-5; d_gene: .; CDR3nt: TGTGCCAGCAGCTTGCTGGGGAATATGAACACTGAAGCTTTCTTT; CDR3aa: CASSLLGNMNTEAFF
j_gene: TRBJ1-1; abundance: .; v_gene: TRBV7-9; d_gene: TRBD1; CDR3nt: TGTGCCAGCAGCTTAGGTGGGCAGGGGGCGATGAACACTGAAGCTTTCTTT; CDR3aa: CASSLGGQGAMNTEAFF
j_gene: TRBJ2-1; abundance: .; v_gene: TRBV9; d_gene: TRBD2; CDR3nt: TGTGCCAGCAGCGCCACTAGCGGGGGGGCGATTCATGAGCAGTTCTTC; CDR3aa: CASSATSGGAIHEQFF
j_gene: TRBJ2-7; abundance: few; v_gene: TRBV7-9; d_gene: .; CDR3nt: TGTGCCAGCACCTCAGGGTTCGACGAGCAGTACTTC; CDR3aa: CASTSGFDEQYF
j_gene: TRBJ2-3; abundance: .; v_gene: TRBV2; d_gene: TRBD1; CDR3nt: TGTACCTTCAGTATCGTACAGGGGACCCGTGGCACAGATACGCAGTATTTT; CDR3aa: CTFSIVQGTRGTDTQYF
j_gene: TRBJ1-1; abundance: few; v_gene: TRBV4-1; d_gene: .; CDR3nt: TGCGCCAGCAGCCAAGCGGATTTATCGGGACACTTAAGCGGCACTGAAGCTTTCTTT; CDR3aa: CASSQADLSGHLSGTEAFF
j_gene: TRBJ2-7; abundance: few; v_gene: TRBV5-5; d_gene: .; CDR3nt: TGTGCCAGCAGCTTGGGAGGGACTGGCCTTGATGAGCAGTACTTC; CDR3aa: CASSLGGTGLDEQYF
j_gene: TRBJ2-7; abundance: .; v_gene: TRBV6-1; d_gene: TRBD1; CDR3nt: TGTGCCAGCAGGCAGGGGGCCCTCTACGAGCAGTACTTC; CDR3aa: CASRQGALYEQYF
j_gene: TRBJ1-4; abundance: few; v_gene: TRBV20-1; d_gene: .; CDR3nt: TGCAGTGCTAGTCGGCTGGGGAGGATGTCGGAAAGTGAAAAACTGTTTTTT; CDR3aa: CSASRLGRMSESEKLFF
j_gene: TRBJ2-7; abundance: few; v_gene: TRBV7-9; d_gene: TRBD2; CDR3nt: TGTGCCAGCAGCCAGTGGACTAGCGGGGCCGACGAGCAGTACTTC; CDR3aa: CASSQWTSGADEQYF
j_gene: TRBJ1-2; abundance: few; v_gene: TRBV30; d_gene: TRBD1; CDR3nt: TGTGCCTGGGGACAGGCTAACTATGGCTACACCTTC; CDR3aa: CAWGQANYGYTF
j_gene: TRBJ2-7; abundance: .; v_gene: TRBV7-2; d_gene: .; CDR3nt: TGTGCCAGCAGCTTAGGAGGCGGTTCCCCCTACGAGCAGTACTTC; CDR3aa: CASSLGGGSPYEQYF
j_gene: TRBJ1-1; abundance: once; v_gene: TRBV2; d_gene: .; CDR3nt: TGTGCCAGCACTGAAGGACCGCTGAACACTGAAGCTTTCTTT; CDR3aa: CASTEGPLNTEAFF
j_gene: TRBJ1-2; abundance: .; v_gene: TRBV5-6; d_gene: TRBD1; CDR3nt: TGTGCCAGCAGCTGGGGAGGGACAGGGTATGGCTACACCTTC; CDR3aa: CASSWGGTGYGYTF
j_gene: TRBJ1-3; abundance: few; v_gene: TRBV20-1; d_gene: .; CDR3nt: TGCAGTGCTAGAGATTTAGCGGGACACGGTCACACCATATATTTT; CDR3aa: CSARDLAGHGHTIYF
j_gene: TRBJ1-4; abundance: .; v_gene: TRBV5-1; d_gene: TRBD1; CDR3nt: TGCGCCTCCACCTGGGACAGCTCGACAACTAATGAAAAACTGTTTTTT; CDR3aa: CASTWDSSTTNEKLFF
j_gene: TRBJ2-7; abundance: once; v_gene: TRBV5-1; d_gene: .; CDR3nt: TGCGCCAGCAGTGTGACAGTTAGCTCCTACGAGCAGTACTTC; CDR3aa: CASSVTVSSYEQYF
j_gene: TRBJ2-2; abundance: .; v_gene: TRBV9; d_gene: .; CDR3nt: TGTGCCAGCAATGGAGTCCTCCACCCAACAGGAGGGGAGCTGTTTTTT; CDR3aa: CASNGVLHPTGGELFF
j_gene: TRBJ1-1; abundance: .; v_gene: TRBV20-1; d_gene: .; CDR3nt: TGCAGTGCTAGAGATCCGCGGGGAATGAACACTGAAGCTTTCTTT; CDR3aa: CSARDPRGMNTEAFF